The T cell receptor (beta chain) under discussion was sequenced for a study of a mutant IDH1 vaccine in newly diagnosed glioma. Produced via immunoSEQ multiplex PCR; TCRdb's table is partial and in-frame only. The table has around 87,000 clones, 83% seen once; the top ten hold approximately 7.4%. Germline V lookup: CDR1 LNHDA, CDR2 SQIVND (reference sequence). The CDR3 contains 11 residues. Trimming cost V 6 bases and J 8 bases, with 10 bases left between them. Time point given: baseline, week 1 (first vaccination visit). Treatment reported: pre-vaccination baseline after standard-of-care therapy. The gene calls are TRBV19 and TRBJ1-1, with D perhaps matching TRBD1 (6 bases). This TCR was recovered from a woman aged 45-65 years with glioma. The sequencing used PBMCs, collected from a glioma patient treated with radiotherapy, temozolomide or both. Here the CDR3 reads CASSSRGEAFF. CDR3 bases: TGTGCCAGTAGCTCCAGGGGCGAAGCTTTCTTT.